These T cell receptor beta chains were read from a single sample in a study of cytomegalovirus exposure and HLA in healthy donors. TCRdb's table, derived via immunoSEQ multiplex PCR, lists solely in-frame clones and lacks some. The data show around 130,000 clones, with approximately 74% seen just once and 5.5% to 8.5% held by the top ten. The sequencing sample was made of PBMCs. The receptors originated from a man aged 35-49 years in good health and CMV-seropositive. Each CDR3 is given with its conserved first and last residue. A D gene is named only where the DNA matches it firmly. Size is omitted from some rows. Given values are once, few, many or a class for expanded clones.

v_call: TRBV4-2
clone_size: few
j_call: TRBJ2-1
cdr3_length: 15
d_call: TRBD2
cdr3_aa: CASSQLAGDYNEQFF
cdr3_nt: TGTGCCAGCAGCCAGCTAGCGGGAGATTACAATGAGCAGTTCTTC

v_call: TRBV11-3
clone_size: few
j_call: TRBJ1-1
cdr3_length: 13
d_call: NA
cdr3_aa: CASSHTANTEAFF
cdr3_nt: TGTGCCAGCAGCCATACAGCTAACACTGAAGCTTTCTTT

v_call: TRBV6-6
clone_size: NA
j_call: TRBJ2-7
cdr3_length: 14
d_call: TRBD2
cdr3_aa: CASRGVGTNYEQYF
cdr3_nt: TGTGCCAGCAGGGGGGTAGGGACTAACTACGAGCAGTACTTC

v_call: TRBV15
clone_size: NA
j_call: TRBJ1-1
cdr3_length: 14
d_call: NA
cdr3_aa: CATSRDLLDTEAFF
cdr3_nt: TGTGCCACCAGCAGAGATTTACTAGACACTGAAGCTTTCTTT

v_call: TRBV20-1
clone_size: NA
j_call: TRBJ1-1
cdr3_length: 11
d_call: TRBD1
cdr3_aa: CSAWTGRGAFF
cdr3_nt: TGCAGTGCTTGGACAGGGCGGGGAGCTTTCTTT

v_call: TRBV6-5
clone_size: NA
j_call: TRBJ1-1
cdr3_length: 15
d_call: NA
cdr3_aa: CASSYMGAGGPEAFF
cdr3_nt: TGTGCCAGCAGTTACATGGGGGCGGGGGGGCCTGAAGCTTTCTTT

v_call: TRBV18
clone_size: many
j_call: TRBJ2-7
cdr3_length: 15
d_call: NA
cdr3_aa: CASSEYRGGAYEQYF
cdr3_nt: TGTGCCAGCTCAGAGTACAGGGGGGGAGCCTACGAGCAGTACTTC

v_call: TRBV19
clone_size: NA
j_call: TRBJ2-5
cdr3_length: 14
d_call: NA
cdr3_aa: CASSYWQGQETQYF
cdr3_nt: TGTGCCAGTAGTTACTGGCAGGGGCAAGAGACCCAGTACTTC

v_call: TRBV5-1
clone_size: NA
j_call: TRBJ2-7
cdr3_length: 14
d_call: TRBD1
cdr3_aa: CASSDWDSSYEQYF
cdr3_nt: TGCGCCAGCAGCGATTGGGACAGTTCCTACGAGCAGTACTTC

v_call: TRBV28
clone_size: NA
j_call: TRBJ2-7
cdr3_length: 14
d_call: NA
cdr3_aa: CASSLTGILYEQYF
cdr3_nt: TGTGCCAGCAGTTTGACAGGAATCCTCTACGAGCAGTACTTC

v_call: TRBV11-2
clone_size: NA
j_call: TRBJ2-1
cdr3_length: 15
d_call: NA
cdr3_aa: CASSPVGGGPGEQFF
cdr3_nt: TGTGCCAGCAGCCCAGTTGGGGGGGGGCCAGGTGAGCAGTTCTTC

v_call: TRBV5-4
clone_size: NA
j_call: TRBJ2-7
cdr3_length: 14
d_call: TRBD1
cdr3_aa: CASSPGTVSYEQYF
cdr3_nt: TGTGCCAGCAGCCCGGGGACAGTTTCCTACGAGCAGTACTTC

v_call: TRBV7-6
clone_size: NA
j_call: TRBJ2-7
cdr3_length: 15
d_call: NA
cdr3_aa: CASSLIGGALGEQYF
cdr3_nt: TGTGCCAGCAGCTTAATTGGGGGCGCATTAGGCGAGCAGTACTTC

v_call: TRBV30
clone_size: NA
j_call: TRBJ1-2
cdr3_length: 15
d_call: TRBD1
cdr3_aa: CAWSVLGQGGYGYTF
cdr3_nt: TGTGCCTGGAGTGTACTGGGACAGGGCGGCTATGGCTACACCTTC

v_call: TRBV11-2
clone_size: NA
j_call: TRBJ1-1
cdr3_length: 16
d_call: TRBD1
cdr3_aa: CASSYTGTGANTEAFF
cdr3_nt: TGTGCCAGCAGCTACACGGGGACAGGGGCGAACACTGAAGCTTTCTTT

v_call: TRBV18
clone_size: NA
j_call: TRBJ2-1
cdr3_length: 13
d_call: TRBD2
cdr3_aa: CASSPERLAGIFF
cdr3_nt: TGTGCCAGCTCACCGGAACGACTAGCGGGAATCTTCTTC

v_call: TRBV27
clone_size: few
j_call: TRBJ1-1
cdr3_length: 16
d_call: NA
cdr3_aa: CASSSRGVELNTEAFF
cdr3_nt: TGTGCCAGCAGCTCCAGGGGAGTGGAGTTGAACACTGAAGCTTTCTTT

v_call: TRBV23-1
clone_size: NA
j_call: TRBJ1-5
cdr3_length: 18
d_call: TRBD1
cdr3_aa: CASIAGTGGIYSNQPQHF
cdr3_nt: TGCGCCAGCATCGCCGGGACAGGGGGCATTTATAGCAATCAGCCCCAGCATTTT

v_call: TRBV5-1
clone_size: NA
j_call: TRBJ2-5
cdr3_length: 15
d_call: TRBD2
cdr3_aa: CASSSIPSGEETQYF
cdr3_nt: TGCGCCAGCAGCTCGATCCCTAGCGGTGAAGAGACCCAGTACTTC

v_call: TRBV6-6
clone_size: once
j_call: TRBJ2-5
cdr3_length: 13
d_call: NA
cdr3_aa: CASGIEGEETQYF
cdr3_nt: TGTGCCAGCGGCATTGAGGGGGAAGAGACCCAGTACTTC

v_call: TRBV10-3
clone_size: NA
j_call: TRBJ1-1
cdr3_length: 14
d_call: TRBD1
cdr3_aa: CASQGVRANTEAFF
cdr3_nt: TGTGCCTCGCAGGGGGTAAGGGCCAACACTGAAGCTTTCTTT

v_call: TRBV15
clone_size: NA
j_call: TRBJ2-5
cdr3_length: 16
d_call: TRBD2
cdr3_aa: CATSRALAGGRETQYF
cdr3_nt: TGTGCCACCAGCAGAGCACTAGCGGGGGGTCGGGAGACCCAGTACTTC

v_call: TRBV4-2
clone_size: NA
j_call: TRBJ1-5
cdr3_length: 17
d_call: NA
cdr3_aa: CASSQVAGRFGNQPQHF
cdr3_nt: TGTGCCAGCAGCCAAGTTGCAGGGAGGTTTGGCAATCAGCCCCAGCATTTT

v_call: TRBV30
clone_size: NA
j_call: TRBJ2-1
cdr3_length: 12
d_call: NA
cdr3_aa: CAWSLTSNEQFF
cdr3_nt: TGTGCCTGGAGTCTTACTAGCAATGAGCAGTTCTTC

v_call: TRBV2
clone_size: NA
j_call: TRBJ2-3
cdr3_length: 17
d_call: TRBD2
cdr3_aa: CASGGLAGAPKPDTQYF
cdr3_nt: TGTGCCAGCGGAGGACTAGCGGGGGCACCCAAGCCAGATACGCAGTATTTT

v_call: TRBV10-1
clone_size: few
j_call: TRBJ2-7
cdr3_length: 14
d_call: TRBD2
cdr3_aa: CASSPSGDRNEQYF
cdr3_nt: TGCGCCAGCAGTCCTAGCGGGGATAGGAACGAGCAGTACTTC

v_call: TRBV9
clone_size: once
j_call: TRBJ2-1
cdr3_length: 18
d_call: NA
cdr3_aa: CASSTNQEGQTPYNEQFF
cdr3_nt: TGTGCCAGCAGCACCAACCAGGAGGGTCAGACCCCCTACAATGAGCAGTTCTTC

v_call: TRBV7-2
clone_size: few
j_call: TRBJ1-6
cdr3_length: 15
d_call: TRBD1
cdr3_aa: CASAPGQGAGSPLHF
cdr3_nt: TGTGCCAGCGCTCCGGGACAGGGGGCTGGATCACCCCTCCACTTT

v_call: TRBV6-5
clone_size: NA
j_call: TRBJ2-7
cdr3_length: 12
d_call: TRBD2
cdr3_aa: CASSQGGPEQYF
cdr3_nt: TGTGCCAGCAGCCAGGGAGGGCCCGAGCAGTACTTC

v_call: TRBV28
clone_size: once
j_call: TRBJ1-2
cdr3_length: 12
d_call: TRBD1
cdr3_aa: CAGRQGPNGYTF
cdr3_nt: TGTGCCGGCCGACAGGGGCCAAATGGCTACACCTTC

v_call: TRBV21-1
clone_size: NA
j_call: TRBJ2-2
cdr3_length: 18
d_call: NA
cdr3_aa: CASSNGSSGRANTGELFF
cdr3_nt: TGTGCCAGCAGCAACGGTTCTAGCGGGAGGGCGAACACCGGGGAGCTGTTTTTT

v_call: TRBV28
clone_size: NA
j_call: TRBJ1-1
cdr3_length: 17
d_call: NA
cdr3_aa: CASSFSEGAGMNTEAFF
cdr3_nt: TGTGCCAGCAGTTTTAGTGAGGGCGCCGGTATGAACACTGAAGCTTTCTTT

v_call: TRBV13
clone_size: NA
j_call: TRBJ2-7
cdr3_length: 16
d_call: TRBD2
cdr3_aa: CASSYLGRGPTYEQYF
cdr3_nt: TGTGCCAGCAGCTACCTAGGGAGGGGTCCTACCTACGAGCAGTACTTC

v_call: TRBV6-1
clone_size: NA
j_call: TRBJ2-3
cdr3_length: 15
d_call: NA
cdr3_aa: CASSQTGASTDTQYF
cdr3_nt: TGTGCCAGCAGTCAGACAGGCGCCAGCACAGATACGCAGTATTTT

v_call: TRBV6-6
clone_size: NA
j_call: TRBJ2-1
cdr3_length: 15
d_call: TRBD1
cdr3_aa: CASSYPGTGGDEQFF
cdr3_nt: TGTGCCAGCAGTTACCCCGGGACAGGAGGGGATGAGCAGTTCTTC

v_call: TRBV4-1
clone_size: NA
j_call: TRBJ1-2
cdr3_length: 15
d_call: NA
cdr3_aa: CASSPPFYQGYGYTF
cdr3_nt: TGCGCCAGCAGCCCCCCTTTTTATCAGGGCTATGGCTACACCTTC

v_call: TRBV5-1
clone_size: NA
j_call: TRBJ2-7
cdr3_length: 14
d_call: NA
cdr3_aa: CASSQQGYPYEQYF
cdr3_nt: TGCGCCAGCAGCCAACAGGGTTACCCCTACGAGCAGTACTTC

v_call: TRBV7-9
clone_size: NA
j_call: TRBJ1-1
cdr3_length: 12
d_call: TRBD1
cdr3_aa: CASSPRQGAAFF
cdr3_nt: TGTGCCAGCAGCCCTAGACAGGGGGCAGCTTTCTTT

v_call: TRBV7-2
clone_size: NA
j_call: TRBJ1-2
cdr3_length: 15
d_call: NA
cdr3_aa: CASSLAAASYYGYTF
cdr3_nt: TGTGCCAGCAGCTTAGCGGCAGCGTCCTACTATGGCTACACCTTC

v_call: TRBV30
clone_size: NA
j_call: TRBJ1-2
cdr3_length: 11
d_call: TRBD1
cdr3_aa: CAWSFGQGRTF
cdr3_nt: TGTGCCTGGAGTTTCGGACAGGGCCGCACCTTC

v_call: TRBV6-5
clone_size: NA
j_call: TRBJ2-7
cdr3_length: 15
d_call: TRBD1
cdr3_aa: CASSRLRDSTYEQYF
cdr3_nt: TGTGCCAGCAGTCGCCTCCGGGACAGCACCTACGAGCAGTACTTC

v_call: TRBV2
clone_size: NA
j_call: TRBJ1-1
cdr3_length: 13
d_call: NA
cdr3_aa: CASRQQGNTEAFF
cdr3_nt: TGTGCCAGCAGACAACAGGGGAACACTGAAGCTTTCTTT

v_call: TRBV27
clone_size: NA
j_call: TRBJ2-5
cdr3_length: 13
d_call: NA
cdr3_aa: CASSLRVGMEQYF
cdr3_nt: TGTGCCAGCAGTTTACGGGTCGGTATGGAGCAGTACTTC

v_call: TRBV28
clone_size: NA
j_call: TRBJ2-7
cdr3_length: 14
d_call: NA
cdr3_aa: CASSEPQLRRGQYF
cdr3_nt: TGTGCCAGCAGCGAACCTCAACTGAGGCGCGGGCAGTACTTC

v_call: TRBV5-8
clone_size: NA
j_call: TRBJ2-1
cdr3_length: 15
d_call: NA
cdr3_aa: CASSLMAGSYNEQFF
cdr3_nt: TGTGCCAGCAGCTTGATGGCAGGTTCCTACAATGAGCAGTTCTTC

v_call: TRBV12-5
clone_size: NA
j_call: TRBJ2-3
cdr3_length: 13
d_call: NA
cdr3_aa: CASGDSFTDTQYF
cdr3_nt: TGTGCTAGTGGAGACAGTTTCACAGATACGCAGTATTTT